Presented here are 29 T cell receptor beta chains from one specimen sequenced in a study of T cells in Graves' hyperthyroidism and ophthalmopathy. The CDR3 regions of TCR beta were amplified from RNA transcripts. The TCR CDR3 was amplified in a first-round RT-PCR using the HTBI primer set. TCRdb fed the multiplex PCR reads into MiXCR, producing one record per CDR3 protein. The sample contains roughly 700,000 distinct CDR3 sequences, around a sixth of which appear only once. Sequences were obtained from blood. These TCRs come from a man aged 50-59 years with Graves' hyperthyroidism.

This clonotype was detected many times. The V call is TRBV28, the J call TRBJ1-4, with D perhaps matching TRBD1 (5 bases). Looked up from germline, CDR1 is MDHEN and CDR2 is SYDVKM. V lost 1 base to trimming and J lost 2 bases, with 8 bases between them. CDR3 length: 15 amino acids. CDR3 coding DNA: TGTGCCAGCAGTTTATACGAGGGGACTAATGAAAAACTGTTTTTT. Translated: CASSLYEGTNEKLFF.

V gene TRBV7-9 combines with J gene TRBJ1-2; D may be TRBD1 (5 bases). Trimming shortened V by 6 bases and J by 4 bases, and 12 bases separated the two germline ends. Per the germline V gene, CDR1 is SEHNR and CDR2 is FQNEAQ (reference sequence). The CDR3 runs 13 residues. CDR3 loop: CASSPDSFYGYTF. CDR3 coding DNA: TGTGCCAGCAGTCCCGACAGTTTCTATGGCTACACCTTC.

The chain combines TRBV28 with TRBJ2-7; 8 bases are shared with TRBD1. The CDR3 length is 14 residues. The germline gives CDR1 MDHEN, CDR2 SYDVKM. After removal of 5 bases from V and 3 bases from J, the junction contained 6 bases not matched to a gene. CDR3 bases: TGTGCCAGCAGTGATAGGACAGGGAACTACGAGCAGTACTTC. It codes for CASSDRTGNYEQYF.

The J gene is TRBJ2-5, the V gene TRBV2, with 11 bases aligning to TRBD2. Germline CDR1 is SNHLY and CDR2 is FYNNEI. J gave up 4 bases and V 6 bases, and 7 bases lay outside the gene matches. The CDR3 runs 15 residues. CDR3 nucleotide sequence: TGTGCCAGCAGGGAGACTAGCGGGAAAACAGAGACCCAGTACTTC. Protein sequence: CASRETSGKTETQYF.

The chain employs TRBV30 and TRBJ1-5; D unclear. Trimming stripped 3 bases from V and 0 bases from J, with 18 bases between. The CDR3 has 17 amino acids. Germline lookup yields CDR1 GTSNPN and CDR2 SVGIG (reference sequence). CDR3 sequence reads: CAWRSPGGRFSNQPQHF. DNA for the CDR3: TGTGCCTGGAGATCTCCGGGAGGGCGGTTTAGCAATCAGCCCCAGCATTTT.

The V call is TRBV6-1, the J call TRBJ2-1; D call uncertain. Germline V gene lookup returns CDR1 MNHNS and CDR2 SASEGT. This CDR3 comprises 15 residues. The V gene lost 5 bases and the J gene lost 3 bases, with 14 bases spanning the gap. DNA of the CDR3: TGTGCCAGCAGTCCCGGGCTTCCTGACTACAATGAGCAGTTCTTC. As protein: CASSPGLPDYNEQFF.

This clonotype appeared many times. The rearrangement links TRBV6-5 to TRBJ2-7; 8 bases fit TRBD2. Germline V gene lookup returns CDR1 MNHEY and CDR2 SVGAGI. The length of the CDR3 is 16 residues. The V gene end was trimmed by 0 bases and the J gene end by 5 bases; junction bases not matched to a gene: 9. CDR3 DNA sequence: TGTGCCAGCAGTTACTCTGCGGGGGGCGTAAGCCACGAGCAGTACTTC. Protein product: CASSYSAGGVSHEQYF.

Of note for this clonotype: It may be a read error: a sequence one base away is much more abundant. The CDR3 bases are TGTGCCAGCAGTGACAGGGACCAAGAGACCCAGTACTTC. Its translation is CASSDRDQETQYF. This sequence joins TRBV6-1 and TRBJ2-5; perhaps TRBD1 as D (5 bases). Trimming removed 3 bases at V and 0 bases at J, with 5 bases between. CDR1 is MNHNS, CDR2 SASEGT, per germline. The CDR3 length is 13 residues.

This clonotype was seen repeatedly, ten times or more. This chain connects TRBV7-2 to TRBJ2-1, with D tentatively TRBD1 or TRBD2 (5 bases each). Between the trimmed V and J ends, which lost 4 bases and 5 bases, there was a span of 9 bases. The CDR3 runs 13 residues. Germline V gene data show CDR1 as SGHTA and CDR2 as FQGNSA. The CDR3 loop reads CASSSGRHNEQFF. CDR3 coding DNA: TGTGCCAGCAGCTCGGGACGCCACAATGAGCAGTTCTTC.

This clonotype occurred a few times. The chain has TRBV19 and TRBJ1-4; 8 nucleotides align to TRBD1. The CDR3 has 15 residues. Looked up from germline, CDR1 is LNHDA and CDR2 is SQIVND (reference sequence). The V and J ends lost 7 bases and 0 bases, in that order; junction bases with no gene match: 4. The CDR3 sequence is CASTGQDATNEKLFF. In DNA, the CDR3 is TGTGCCAGTACGGGACAGGATGCAACTAATGAAAAACTGTTTTTT.

This clonotype was recorded at least ten times. The chain uses TRBV9 and TRBJ1-1; perhaps TRBD1 as D (5 bases). This CDR3 has 13 amino acids. Germline assignment: CDR1 SGDLS and CDR2 YYNGEE. Trimming took 5 bases from V and 3 from J, leaving 11 bases between them. Here the CDR3 DNA reads TGTGCCAGCAGTGTCGGGGGGTACACTGAAGCTTTCTTT. Translating it yields CASSVGGYTEAFF.

This clonotype was picked up many times. This chain connects TRBV12-3 or TRBV12-4 to TRBJ2-1; 8 positions match TRBD2. Trimming removed 4 bases from V and 10 bases from J; junction bases left unmatched: 9. The CDR3 has 14 amino acids. The CDR3 protein is CASSSPAGAGEQFF. The CDR3 DNA reads TGTGCCAGCAGTTCCCCAGCGGGGGCAGGGGAGCAGTTCTTC.

This clonotype came up many times. The rearrangement uses TRBV6-6 and TRBJ2-1, with TRBD1 identical over 8 bases. The germline gives CDR1 MNHNY, CDR2 SVGAGI (reference sequence). The CDR3 totals 15 residues. Trimming cost V 2 bases and J 9 bases; bases outside gene matches: 9. The CDR3 loop is CASSYGSQGVGEQFF. CDR3 nucleotides: TGTGCCAGCAGTTACGGGTCACAGGGGGTGGGTGAGCAGTTCTTC.

The J gene is TRBJ2-3, the V gene TRBV11-1; TRBD1 matches 8 bases. Looked up from germline, CDR1 is SGHAT and CDR2 is FQDESV (reference sequence). J lost 1 base, V lost 2 bases, and 5 bases had no gene match. There are 16 residues in the CDR3. The CDR3: CASSLQGALGTDTQYF. The CDR3, as DNA: TGTGCCAGCAGCTTACAGGGGGCGCTGGGCACAGATACGCAGTATTTT.

This clonotype was recorded many times. The chain has TRBV10-3 and TRBJ2-2; 7 bases match TRBD1. V gave up 3 bases and J gave up 1 base; unmatched junction bases: 8. Germline-derived CDR1 and CDR2 are ENHRY and SYGVKD. The CDR3 totals 17 residues. CDR3 in amino acids: CAISESDRTVNTGELFF. CDR3 DNA sequence: TGTGCCATCAGTGAATCGGACAGGACTGTGAACACCGGGGAGCTGTTTTTT.

This clonotype was counted at least ten times. The rearrangement joins TRBV20-1 to TRBJ1-1; TRBD1 matches 10 bases. Per the germline V gene, CDR1 is DFQATT and CDR2 is SNEGSKA (reference sequence). V lost 6 bases, J lost 5 bases, and 3 bases stayed unmatched. CDR3 length: 12 residues. CDR3 loop: CSARQGATEAFF. The CDR3 DNA reads as TGCAGTGCCCGACAGGGGGCTACTGAAGCTTTCTTT.

A word on this clonotype: This sequence may be a read error, since a much larger clone differs from it by one base. V usage is TRBV3-1 and J usage is TRBJ1-1; unclear D gene. Germline CDR1 reads LGHDT; CDR2 reads YNNKEL (reference sequence). The CDR3 loop spans 13 amino acids. The CDR3 DNA follows: TGTGCCAGCAGCCAAGGGAGGGCCCCTGAAGTTTTCTTT. Translation gives CASSQGRAPEVFF.

This clonotype has at least ten counts. The chain couples TRBV2 to TRBJ1-5; 7 positions match TRBD1. J gave up 4 bases and V 7 bases, and 4 bases lay outside the gene matches. This CDR3 is built from 13 residues. The germline gives CDR1 SNHLY, CDR2 FYNNEI. The DNA for the CDR3 is TGTGCCAGCAAGTCAGGGGGAAATCAGCCCCAGCATTTT. This encodes CASKSGGNQPQHF.

This clonotype was recorded at least ten times. This rearrangement joins TRBV12-3 or TRBV12-4 to TRBJ2-1; no clear D. With 6 bases removed from V and 5 bases from J, the gap between germline ends came to 17 bases. This CDR3 comprises 15 residues. The CDR3 protein is CASSPDDNINNEQFF. Here the CDR3 DNA reads TGTGCCAGCAGCCCCGACGATAATATAAACAATGAGCAGTTCTTC.

This clonotype appeared a few times. The chain is built from TRBV20-1 and TRBJ2-7; 7 nucleotides line up with TRBD2. The CDR3 is 13 residues long. CDR1 and CDR2 (germline): DFQATT, SNEGSKA (reference sequence). J lost 2 bases, V lost 6 bases, and 7 bases had no gene match. This CDR3 is CSATRSGAYEQYF. CDR3 bases: TGCAGTGCGACGAGGAGCGGGGCCTACGAGCAGTACTTC.

This clonotype has ten or more counts. V usage is TRBV27 and J usage is TRBJ2-7, with 8 bases that match TRBD1. This CDR3 comprises 16 residues. Losses at the gene ends were 3 bases for V and 2 bases for J; bases not matched to a gene: 9. Germline V CDR1 and CDR2: MNHEY, SMNVEV (reference sequence). The CDR3 protein is CASSFRRNRGAYEQYF. DNA for the CDR3: TGTGCCAGCAGTTTTAGGAGAAACAGGGGGGCCTACGAGCAGTACTTC.

This clonotype has a count of ten or more. The chain links TRBV11-2 to TRBJ2-4, with TRBD1 matching 10 bases. From germline, CDR1 is SGHAT and CDR2 FQNNGV. The CDR3 runs to 17 residues. After removal of 1 base from V and 6 bases from J, the junction contained 9 bases not matched to a gene. CDR3 sequence: CASSLADRGGPPNIQYF. The CDR3 nucleotides read TGTGCCAGCAGCTTAGCGGACAGGGGGGGTCCTCCAAACATTCAGTACTTC.

The chain is built from TRBV7-8 and TRBJ1-5; D remains unclear. V was clipped by 5 bases and J by 2 bases, with 19 bases between them. This CDR3 is built from 17 residues. CDR1 and CDR2 from the germline V gene are SGHVS and FQNEAQ. The CDR3 spells CASSPTSVLLGNQPQHF. In nucleotides, the CDR3 is TGTGCCAGCAGCCCAACTTCCGTGTTGCTCGGCAATCAGCCCCAGCATTTT.

This clonotype was counted ten times or more. This chain uses TRBV28 with TRBJ1-1, with TRBD1 as a possible D gene (5 bases). From germline, CDR1 is MDHEN and CDR2 SYDVKM. The length of the CDR3 is 12 residues. V dropped 4 bases and J dropped 7 bases, with 10 bases sitting between them. For the CDR3, the DNA is TGTGCCAGCAGTTGGGGACTGGTTGAAGCTTTCTTT. Residues: CASSWGLVEAFF.

The V and J genes are TRBV28 and TRBJ2-6; D not resolved. There are 15 residues in the CDR3. The V and J ends lost 6 bases and 0 bases respectively, with 9 bases between them. Germline CDR1 reads MDHEN; CDR2 reads SYDVKM. The CDR3 sequence is CASSYTYSGANVLTF. CDR3 nucleotides: TGTGCCAGCAGCTACACATACTCTGGGGCCAACGTCCTGACTTTC.

This clonotype was seen ten or more times. The V gene is TRBV5-1, the J gene TRBJ2-2, with 13 bases that match TRBD2. Per germline, CDR1 SGHRS and CDR2 YFSETQ. Germline trimming cut 0 bases from V and 8 bases from J; bases unmatched to any gene: 4. The CDR3 is 16 amino acids. The CDR3 loop reads CASSLAGTSGKGELFF. The CDR3 DNA sequence: TGCGCCAGCAGCTTGGCCGGGACTAGCGGGAAGGGGGAGCTGTTTTTT.

This clonotype was counted many times. This chain connects TRBV20-1 to TRBJ2-7, with D unresolved. Trimming left V 2 bases short and J 0 bases short, with 8 bases between. Germline values: CDR1 DFQATT, CDR2 SNEGSKA (reference sequence). This CDR3 is 13 amino acids long. The CDR3 DNA reads as TGCAGTGCTAGACAGCTGAGCTCCTACGAGCAGTACTTC. Translating it yields CSARQLSSYEQYF.

Many counts were recorded for this clonotype. The DNA is omitted, as the CDR3 cannot be located on it reliably, and the CDR3 follows TCRdb's listing. This sequence joins TRBV12-3 or TRBV12-4 and TRBJ2-2; no check of the table's D call, TRBD2, against the DNA was made. Counting both end residues, the CDR3 totals 15 amino acids. This CDR3 reads CASSSSGGFGGELFF.

This clonotype was seen a few times. The chain carries TRBV28 and TRBJ2-3; TRBD2 matches 9 bases. The CDR3 covers 17 residues. Looked up from germline, CDR1 is MDHEN and CDR2 is SYDVKM. The trim removed 5 bases at V and 2 bases at J, leaving 11 bases unmatched. The CDR3 nucleotides read TGTGCCAGCAGTCAACCTCTAGCGGGGTGGATCACAGATACGCAGTATTTT. It translates to CASSQPLAGWITDTQYF.